The 26 T cell receptor beta chains below were found in one sample sequenced in a study of cytomegalovirus exposure and HLA in healthy donors. It was with 60 Vbeta and 13 Jbeta primers that the PCR ran. Measured with immunoSEQ multiplex PCR; TCRdb has only the in-frame clones, and not every one. This sample yields fewer than 150,000 clones, of which roughly three quarters are seen a single time; 2.5% to 3.5% belongs to the top ten. What was sequenced was PBMCs. The receptors stem from a young man in good health and CMV-seronegative.

Only a few counts were recorded for this clone. The CDR3 DNA follows: TGCGCCAGCAGCCTAACGGTGGGCGATAGCAATCAGCCCCAGCATTTT. Translated, it gives CASSLTVGDSNQPQHF. The chain carries TRBV4-3 and TRBJ1-5; D gene ambiguous. The CDR3 is 16 residues long. From germline, CDR1 is LGHNA and CDR2 YSLEER. Trimming stripped 4 bases from V and 0 bases from J, with 13 bases between.

The chain combines TRBV6-5 with TRBJ2-1; TRBD2 aligns across 10 bases. With V trimmed by 4 bases and J by 1 base, 4 bases remained unmatched. CDR3 length: 16 amino acids. The germline gives CDR1 MNHEY, CDR2 SVGAGI. CDR3: CASSSRLAGSYNEQFF. The CDR3 DNA reads TGTGCCAGCAGTTCCCGACTAGCGGGTTCCTACAATGAGCAGTTCTTC.

The chain carries TRBV7-3 and TRBJ1-1; D possibly corresponds to TRBD1 (5 bases). Trimming pared 3 bases from V and 6 bases from J, leaving 11 bases between. Per germline, CDR1 SGHTA and CDR2 FQGTGA. CDR3 size: 13 residues. CDR3 amino acids: CASSFGRGAEAFF. In nucleotides, the CDR3 is TGTGCCAGCAGCTTCGGGAGGGGCGCTGAAGCTTTCTTT. The complete variable domain, with remaining parts taken from reference TRBV7-3 and TRBJ1-1, reads GAGVSQTPSNKVTEKGKYVELRCDPISGHTALYWYRQSLGQGPEFLIYFQGTGAADDSGLPNDRFFAVRPEGSVSTLKIQRTERGDSAVYLCASSFGRGAEAFFGQGTRLTVV.

The chain uses TRBV27 and TRBJ2-7; 11 bases align to TRBD2. The V gene end was trimmed by 3 bases and the J gene end by 3 bases; junction bases not matched to a gene: 1. The germline CDR1 and CDR2 sequences are MNHEY and SMNVEV (reference sequence). The CDR3 totals 14 residues. The CDR3: CASSFGTSGYEQYF. CDR3 bases: TGTGCCAGCAGTTTTGGGACTAGCGGCTACGAGCAGTACTTC.

The rearrangement links TRBV18 to TRBJ2-5; 8 positions match TRBD1. Germline V gives CDR1 KGHSH, CDR2 LQKENI. The CDR3 loop spans 15 amino acids. Trimming cost V 4 bases and J 5 bases; bases outside gene matches: 9. Here the CDR3 reads CASSLGSTGAETQYF. CDR3 nucleotides: TGTGCCAGCTCACTGGGTTCGACAGGGGCGGAGACCCAGTACTTC.

J is TRBJ1-5 and V is TRBV30; TRBD1 might be the D (5 bases). Germline-derived CDR1 and CDR2 are GTSNPN and SVGIG (reference sequence). This CDR3 is built from 14 residues. In DNA, the CDR3 is TGTGCGTGTGGGCCTGGACATCGCAATCAGCCCCAGCATTTT. Its translation: CACGPGHRNQPQHF.

The J gene is TRBJ2-6, the V gene TRBV7-2, with a tentative D call TRBD2 (7 bases). Germline CDR1 and CDR2: SGHTA and FQGNSA. The V and J ends lost 4 bases and 0 bases respectively, with 13 bases between them. The CDR3 consists of 17 residues. The CDR3 region is CASSYGGLGSGANVLTF. CDR3 in DNA: TGTGCCAGCAGCTACGGGGGGCTAGGCTCTGGGGCCAACGTCCTGACTTTC.

This chain joins TRBV10-3 and TRBJ2-1; 8 bases are a match to TRBD1. The germline V gene encodes CDR1 ENHRY and CDR2 SYGVKD. The CDR3 is made up of 16 amino acids. Losses at the gene ends were 8 bases for V and 1 base for J; bases not matched to a gene: 10. The CDR3 DNA follows: TGTGCCATCGGTTCCGGACAGGGAGTATCCTACAATGAGCAGTTCTTC. It specifies CAIGSGQGVSYNEQFF.

The chain uses TRBV18 and TRBJ2-2, with 10 positions matching TRBD2. This CDR3 spans 18 amino acids. J was trimmed by 0 bases and V by 3 bases; bases with no gene match: 7. Germline loops: CDR1 KGHSH, CDR2 LQKENI. CDR3: CASSPTWTSGPNTGELFF. DNA of the CDR3: TGTGCCAGCTCACCGACCTGGACTAGCGGACCGAACACCGGGGAGCTGTTTTTT.

This clone was detected only once. This chain uses TRBV6-5 with TRBJ2-2; 8 bases map to TRBD2. This CDR3 comprises 14 residues. CDR1 is MNHEY, CDR2 SVGAGI, per germline. The V segment lost 7 bases and the J segment 5 bases; nucleotides outside the gene matches: 6. This CDR3 is CASTIAGITGELFF. CDR3 nucleotides: TGTGCCAGCACCATAGCGGGGATAACCGGGGAGCTGTTTTTT.

The chain is built from TRBV27 and TRBJ1-1; perhaps TRBD1 as D (5 bases). Trimming took 2 bases from V and 8 from J, leaving 18 bases between them. Looked up from germline, CDR1 is MNHEY and CDR2 is SMNVEV (reference sequence). The CDR3 loop spans 15 amino acids. The CDR3 sequence is CASSLTPYWEGEAFF. In DNA, the CDR3 is TGTGCCAGCAGTTTAACCCCATACTGGGAGGGGGAAGCTTTCTTT.

The chain uses TRBV18 and TRBJ2-1, with no clear D. Germline values: CDR1 KGHSH, CDR2 LQKENI. V dropped 6 bases and J dropped 8 bases, with 8 bases sitting between them. CDR3 length equals 11 residues. The CDR3 reads CASSVVDEQFF. In DNA, the CDR3 is TGTGCCAGCTCCGTAGTTGATGAGCAGTTCTTC.

CDR3 residues: CASRRRGTEAFF. The CDR3 DNA reads as TGTGCCAGCAGGCGGAGAGGGACAGAAGCTTTCTTT. The chain combines TRBV6-1 with TRBJ1-1; D may be TRBD1 (6 bases). CDR1 and CDR2 from the germline V gene are MNHNS and SASEGT. The CDR3 sequence is 12 residues long. Trimming pared 6 bases from V and 8 bases from J, leaving 13 bases between.

The chain uses TRBV10-3 and TRBJ1-1; D not resolved. Per the germline V gene, CDR1 is ENHRY and CDR2 is SYGVKD. The V end was cut by 8 bases, the J end by 1 base, with 8 bases between. The CDR3 extends over 12 amino acids. CDR3 coding DNA: TGTGCCATCGGAGGGAAGAACACTGAAGCTTTCTTT. It yields the protein CAIGGKNTEAFF.

The chain is built from TRBV4-2 and TRBJ2-3; tentative D call: TRBD2 (6 bases). The germline V gene has CDR1 LGHNA and CDR2 YNFKEQ. The CDR3 spans 16 residues. V lost 2 bases, J lost 4 bases, and 16 bases lay in between. The CDR3 is CASSQSSGSPADTQYF. For the CDR3, the DNA is TGTGCCAGCAGCCAATCCTCCGGGAGCCCGGCAGATACGCAGTATTTT.

The rearrangement joins TRBV30 to TRBJ2-5; D possibly corresponds to TRBD1 (5 bases). Germline CDR1 reads GTSNPN; CDR2 reads SVGIG (reference sequence). The V end was cut by 8 bases, the J end by 2 bases, with 9 bases between. This CDR3 comprises 11 residues. The CDR3 reads CAVKGQETQYF. In nucleotides, the CDR3 is TGTGCCGTAAAGGGGCAAGAGACCCAGTACTTC.

The CDR3 DNA reads TGTGCCAGCAGTTGGACAGGGGTCGGCACTGAAGCTTTCTTT. Protein: CASSWTGVGTEAFF. The J gene is TRBJ1-1, the V gene TRBV6-5, with 9 positions matching TRBD1. V lost 4 bases and J lost 4; bases outside the gene matches: 4. This CDR3 has 14 amino acids. Germline V CDR1 and CDR2: MNHEY, SVGAGI.

The rearrangement uses TRBV10-2 and TRBJ1-1; 9 bases match TRBD1. This CDR3 is built from 15 residues. Germline V gives CDR1 WSHSY, CDR2 SAAADI. J lost 5 bases, V lost 2 bases, and 6 bases had no gene match. CDR3 nucleotides: TGCGCCAGCAGTGAGCCTTGGACAGGGGATACTGAAGCTTTCTTT. The encoded protein is CASSEPWTGDTEAFF.

The chain couples TRBV5-6 to TRBJ1-4; D is perhaps TRBD1 (6 bases). Germline loops: CDR1 SGHDT, CDR2 YYEEEE. The CDR3 has 14 amino acids. V lost 0 bases and J 8 bases, leaving 11 bases between the germline ends. CDR3 protein: CASSLGRGGEKLFF. CDR3 nucleotide sequence: TGTGCCAGCAGCTTGGGCAGGGGCGGGGAAAAACTGTTTTTT.

This clone was recorded once. CDR3 nucleotide sequence: TGTGCCAGCAGCCGGTCGGTAGAAAGCAATCAGCCCCAGCATTTT. Its protein is CASSRSVESNQPQHF. The gene calls are TRBV7-2 and TRBJ1-5; D is unclear. Germline CDR1 and CDR2: SGHTA and FQGNSA. V lost 5 bases to trimming and J lost 1 base, with 12 bases between them. The CDR3 spans 15 residues.

This chain links TRBV10-3 with TRBJ2-7, with 8 bases fitting TRBD1. The V gene's germline CDR1 is ENHRY and CDR2 SYGVKD. CDR3 length equals 17 residues. The trim removed 3 bases at V and 0 bases at J, leaving 10 bases unmatched. CDR3 DNA: TGTGCCATCAGTGACCCGGTTAGGACAGGGAGCTCCTACGAGCAGTACTTC. Amino acids: CAISDPVRTGSSYEQYF.

J is TRBJ2-1 and V is TRBV2, with 7 bases that match TRBD1. This CDR3 is built from 15 residues. The germline V gene encodes CDR1 SNHLY and CDR2 FYNNEI. The V and J ends lost 5 bases and 6 bases, in that order; junction bases with no gene match: 10. This chain's CDR3 is CASSQTGEALNEQFF. CDR3 sequence (DNA): TGTGCCAGCAGTCAAACAGGGGAAGCACTCAATGAGCAGTTCTTC. Full variable domain (missing parts from reference TRBV2 and TRBJ2-1): EPEVTQTPSHQVTQMGQEVILRCVPISNHLYFYWYRQILGQKVEFLVSFYNNEISEKSEIFDDQFSVERPDGSNFTLKIRSTKLEDSAMYFCASSQTGEALNEQFFGPGTRLTVL.

The chain links TRBV5-4 to TRBJ2-3; TRBD1 aligns across 8 bases. This CDR3 contains 14 residues. After removal of 0 bases from V and 8 bases from J, the junction contained 5 bases not matched to a gene. In germline, CDR1 is SGHNT, CDR2 YYREEE (reference sequence). The CDR3 region is CASSLAGTGPTQYF. The CDR3 DNA reads TGTGCCAGCAGCTTGGCCGGGACAGGCCCTACGCAGTATTTT.

The V gene is TRBV11-3, the J gene TRBJ2-5; D may be TRBD2 (6 bases). Germline CDR1 is SGHNT and CDR2 is YENEEA. The CDR3 length is 15 residues. Deletions cut 5 bases from V and 1 base from J, with 14 bases between. The CDR3 nucleotides are TGTGCCAGCAGCGTGAATGCGGGACCCCAAGAGACCCAGTACTTC. This sequence encodes CASSVNAGPQETQYF.

This clone was detected only once. The chain employs TRBV4-3 and TRBJ2-7; 10 bases map to TRBD1. The CDR3 is made up of 15 amino acids. CDR1 is LGHNA and CDR2 is YSLEER in the germline V gene. V was pared by 5 bases and J by 6 bases, with 10 bases of the junction left unmatched. Here the CDR3 reads CASSRMGQGLGEQYF. CDR3 DNA: TGCGCCAGCAGCAGAATGGGACAGGGGTTGGGCGAGCAGTACTTC.

The chain links TRBV4-3 to TRBJ1-1; D gene ambiguous. Deletions cut 4 bases from V and 10 bases from J, with 10 bases between. In germline, CDR1 is LGHNA, CDR2 YSLEER. This CDR3 region has 11 residues. This chain's CDR3 is CASSRAGLAFF. CDR3 coding DNA: TGCGCCAGCAGCCGCGCGGGCTTAGCTTTCTTT.